These 21 T cell receptor beta chains came from one sample sequenced in a study of blood T cell repertoires in COVID-19. The repertoire was sequenced with immunoSEQ multiplex PCR; TCRdb's copy has only in-frame clones and lacks some. The sample has 130,000 or so clones, roughly 90% seen once. Sequencing was carried out using peripheral blood. These receptors all come from a middle-aged man with active or convalescent COVID-19.

This chain uses TRBV7-2 with TRBJ2-7; TRBD1 matches 8 bases. The germline CDR1 and CDR2 sequences are SGHTA and FQGNSA. The trim removed 8 bases at V and 9 bases at J, leaving 3 bases unmatched. CDR3 size: 10 residues. The chain's CDR3 is CASGQGGQYF. For the CDR3, the DNA is TGTGCCAGCGGACAGGGAGGGCAGTACTTC.

This clone appeared once. V usage is TRBV10-1 and J usage is TRBJ2-5, with D possibly TRBD1 on 6 matching bases. The CDR3 totals 14 residues. V lost 0 bases and J 8 bases, leaving 13 bases between the germline ends. Germline V CDR1 and CDR2: WNHNN, SYGVQD (reference sequence). CDR3 region: CASSESPGTSTQYF. CDR3 sequence (DNA): TGCGCCAGCAGTGAGTCTCCCGGGACATCCACCCAGTACTTC.

J is TRBJ2-2 and V is TRBV9; possibly TRBD2 for D (5 bases). The V and J ends lost 1 base and 1 base respectively, with 8 bases between them. CDR3 length: 15 amino acids. Per germline, CDR1 SGDLS and CDR2 YYNGEE. As DNA, the CDR3 is TGTGCCAGCAGCGTAAGGACTGGGAACACCGGGGAGCTGTTTTTT. Amino acids: CASSVRTGNTGELFF.

The genes are TRBV5-1 and TRBJ2-7, with a weak D call TRBD1 (5 bases). Germline-derived CDR1 and CDR2 are SGHRS and YFSETQ. The CDR3 length is 14 residues. V lost 0 bases and J 1 base, leaving 8 bases between the germline ends. The CDR3 is CASSLGAGSYEQYF. The CDR3 DNA is TGCGCCAGCAGCTTGGGGGCAGGGTCCTACGAGCAGTACTTC.

The chain joins TRBV7-2 to TRBJ2-3; TRBD2 is a possible D gene (6 bases). Germline V lookup: CDR1 SGHTA, CDR2 FQGNSA. This CDR3 has 15 amino acids. V was cut by 0 bases and J by 1 base, with 8 bases left in between. Written as DNA, the CDR3 is TGTGCCAGCAGCTTAGCCGCGGGACGCACAGATACGCAGTATTTT. This translates into CASSLAAGRTDTQYF.

Comment on this clone: Other DNA variants within this sample encode the same CDR3. The V call is TRBV19, the J call TRBJ1-5; D uncertain. Germline-derived CDR1 and CDR2 are LNHDA and SQIVND (reference sequence). CDR3 length equals 13 residues. V was shortened by 3 bases and J by 4 bases, with 7 bases between the two germline ends. CDR3 coding DNA: TGTGCCAGTAGTATCCAGGATAATCAGCCCCAGCATTTT. Translated: CASSIQDNQPQHF. Based on the CDR3 plus reference TRBV19 and TRBJ1-5, the full variable domain is DGGITQSPKYLFRKEGQNVTLSCEQNLNHDAMYWYRQDPGQGLRLIYYSQIVNDFQKGDIAEGYSVSREKKESFPLTVTSAQKNPTAFYLCASSIQDNQPQHFGDGTRLSIL.

The V and J genes are TRBV12-5 and TRBJ1-6, with D maybe TRBD1 (6 bases). This CDR3 is built from 18 residues. Trimming took 3 bases from V and 4 from J, leaving 19 bases between them. Germline V gene lookup returns CDR1 LGHNT and CDR2 FRNRAP. The CDR3 DNA reads as TGTGCTAGTGGTTTACAACAGGGAGGGGGGGGTTATAATTCACCCCTCCACTTT. This translates into CASGLQQGGGGYNSPLHF.

This clone was observed once. The chain carries TRBV7-9 and TRBJ2-6, with unresolved D. Germline V gene data show CDR1 as SEHNR and CDR2 as FQNEAQ (reference sequence). The V gene lost 2 bases and the J gene lost 0 bases, with 17 bases spanning the gap. The CDR3 consists of 19 residues. The CDR3 nucleotides are TGTGCCAGCAGCTTATTGGGCGACACGACAAGCTCTGGGGCCAACGTCCTGACTTTC. It is translated as CASSLLGDTTSSGANVLTF.

The table lists this clone with a count of one. The V and J genes are TRBV27 and TRBJ1-5; possibly TRBD1 for D (5 bases). Trimming left V 2 bases short and J 6 bases short, with 11 bases between. In germline, CDR1 is MNHEY, CDR2 SMNVEV (reference sequence). CDR3 length: 14 residues. Here the CDR3 reads CASSLMPGVQPQHF. In nucleotides, the CDR3 is TGTGCCAGCAGTTTAATGCCGGGGGTTCAGCCCCAGCATTTT.

J is TRBJ1-5 and V is TRBV7-9; no definite D call. V dropped 3 bases and J dropped 5 bases, with 11 bases sitting between them. The CDR3 totals 14 residues. CDR1 is SEHNR, CDR2 FQNEAQ, per germline (reference sequence). DNA of the CDR3: TGTGCCAGCAGCTTTCTTACGGGATATCAGCCCCAGCATTTT. Encoded protein: CASSFLTGYQPQHF.

The genes are TRBV6-1 and TRBJ2-6; D uncertain. Germline V lookup: CDR1 MNHNS, CDR2 SASEGT. The length of the CDR3 is 16 residues. V gave up 3 bases and J gave up 0 bases, with 9 bases separating them. The chain's CDR3 is CASSDPAGSGANVLTF. As DNA, the CDR3 is TGTGCCAGCAGTGATCCGGCAGGCTCTGGGGCCAACGTCCTGACTTTC.

The J gene is TRBJ1-1, the V gene TRBV3-1 (or the pseudogene TRBV3-2), with 7 nucleotides matching TRBD1. CDR1 is LGHDT, CDR2 YNNKEL, per germline (reference sequence). V dropped 5 bases and J dropped 4; count of bases not matched to a gene: 4. This CDR3 is 13 amino acids long. CDR3 sequence: CASSTGQLTEAFF. The CDR3 DNA reads as TGTGCCAGCAGCACGGGACAGCTCACTGAAGCTTTCTTT.

The table lists this clone with a count of one. The gene calls are TRBV18 and TRBJ2-1; 12 positions match TRBD2. Germline V gene sequence: CDR1 KGHSH, CDR2 LQKENI. The CDR3 spans 16 residues. V dropped 4 bases and J dropped 7; count of bases not matched to a gene: 8. The CDR3 DNA reads TGTGCCAGCTCACGAAAGACTAGCGGGAGTATGAATGAGCAGTTCTTC. It codes for CASSRKTSGSMNEQFF.

This rearrangement joins TRBV10-3 to TRBJ2-3; 11 bases match TRBD2. J was trimmed by 3 bases and V by 4 bases; bases with no gene match: 6. The CDR3 runs to 16 residues. Germline V CDR1 and CDR2: ENHRY, SYGVKD. The CDR3: CAISVGLAEKTDTQYF. The CDR3 region has the DNA TGTGCCATCAGTGTGGGACTAGCGGAGAAAACAGATACGCAGTATTTT.

A word on this clone: An end of the junction differs from the germline gene, which may be a read error. The chain has TRBV24-1 and TRBJ2-3; 11 nucleotides match TRBD2. The CDR3 extends over 15 amino acids. In germline, CDR1 is KGHDR, CDR2 SFDVKD. CDR3 protein: CATSGTSGNTDTQYF. In DNA form, the CDR3 reads TGTGCCACAAGTGGGACTAGCGGAAACACAGATACGCAGTATTTT.

The chain carries TRBV7-8 and TRBJ2-3; TRBD2 aligns across 10 bases. V shed 5 bases, J shed 4 bases, and the junction held 6 bases outside the gene matches. This CDR3 region has 15 residues. Germline V gene sequence: CDR1 SGHVS, CDR2 FQNEAQ. The CDR3 region is CASSVSGGAPDTQYF. CDR3 in DNA: TGTGCCAGCAGCGTCAGCGGGGGGGCCCCAGATACGCAGTATTTT.

The chain joins TRBV6-5 to TRBJ1-3, with D possibly TRBD1 on 6 matching bases. CDR1 and CDR2 from the germline V gene are MNHEY and SVGAGI. This CDR3 is built from 14 residues. Trimming cost V 9 bases and J 0 bases, with 12 bases left between them. The CDR3 spells CASYTGRSGNTIYF. For the CDR3, the DNA is TGTGCCAGTTACACAGGGCGCTCTGGAAACACCATATATTTT.

This clone was recorded only once. The chain uses TRBV3-1 (or the pseudogene TRBV3-2) and TRBJ2-3, with 14 bases identical to TRBD2. The CDR3 loop spans 18 amino acids. Germline V CDR1 and CDR2: LGHDT, YNNKEL (reference sequence). The V gene end was trimmed by 1 base and the J gene end by 1 base; junction bases not matched to a gene: 4. The CDR3 nucleotides are TGTGCCAGCAGCCAAGGACTAGCGGGAGGGCCGGGCACAGATACGCAGTATTTT. Translated, it gives CASSQGLAGGPGTDTQYF.

This chain links TRBV5-5 with TRBJ2-3, with TRBD2 identical over 10 bases. The germline CDR1 and CDR2 sequences are SGHKS and YYEKEE (reference sequence). Trimming cost V 0 bases and J 0 bases; bases outside gene matches: 7. The CDR3 is made up of 18 amino acids. CDR3 protein: CASSLVASGSASTDTQYF. The CDR3 region has the DNA TGTGCCAGCAGCTTGGTGGCTAGCGGGAGCGCTAGCACAGATACGCAGTATTTT.

V is TRBV7-2 and J is TRBJ1-4; D uncertain. Trimming removed 1 base at V and 13 bases at J, with 13 bases between. From germline, CDR1 is SGHTA and CDR2 FQGNSA. This CDR3 region has 13 residues. The CDR3 spells CASSLVSQAGLFF. CDR3 in DNA: TGTGCCAGCAGCTTAGTATCCCAGGCTGGACTGTTTTTT.

The V and J genes are TRBV5-4 and TRBJ2-4; 8 bases fit TRBD1. CDR3 size: 13 residues. Per the germline V gene, CDR1 is SGHNT and CDR2 is YYREEE (reference sequence). J was trimmed by 6 bases and V by 3 bases; bases with no gene match: 2. The CDR3 loop reads CASSSGGVNIQYF. The DNA of the CDR3 is TGTGCCAGCAGCTCAGGGGGCGTAAACATTCAGTACTTC.